Sequencing of this TCR beta chain was carried out in a study of cytomegalovirus exposure and HLA in healthy donors. Study-level findings and limits: Most sequenced TCRs were rare (though some public TCRs occurred in many donors). Reported performance of the classifier showed diagnosis of cytomegalovirus status with high specificity and sensitivity. Based on reports, TCR beta sequences accurately predicted HLA-A and HLA-B alleles for most subjects.

In the PCR, 60 Vbeta and 13 Jbeta primers were used. Authors' data handling: There were around 78 million unique TCR beta chains by a later count, and approximately 10 million of them were shared. Profiling relied on immunoSEQ multiplex PCR, and the TCRdb table lists in-frame clones only, not all of them. The V and J calls and clone size come from that table; D and trimming were worked out from the DNA. The data hold 150,000 to 180,000 clones, with 70% to 80% observed a single time. This clone was observed a few times. Its specificity is unknown. Source material: PBMCs. The clonotype comes from a man aged 25 to 40 in good health and CMV-seropositive.

The CDR3 DNA reads TGTGCCAGCAGTTTATCGGACATGAGGAGCTCCTACGAGCAGTACTTC. This encodes CASSLSDMRSSYEQYF. The V and J genes are TRBV27 and TRBJ2-7, with D maybe TRBD1 (5 bases). Germline V gene sequence: CDR1 MNHEY, CDR2 SMNVEV (reference sequence). V gave up 0 bases and J gave up 0 bases, with 12 bases separating them. This CDR3 has 16 residues.